This TCR beta chain was identified in a study of blood T cell repertoires in COVID-19. Study-level background: The United States, Italy and Spain provided the acute and convalescent COVID-19 samples. PBMCs, B-cell-depleted T cells, or T cells provided the cDNA or gDNA that made up the material.

The CDR3 runs 12 residues. Germline V lookup: CDR1 KGHSH, CDR2 LQKENI. Trimming shortened V by 9 bases and J by 2 bases, and 11 bases separated the two germline ends. Clones were sequenced by immunoSEQ multiplex PCR, and TCRdb holds only the in-frame ones, with some missing. The data contain 400,000 to 500,000 clones, more than 70% of them singletons. Those who participated ranged in age from 18 to 89 years and resided in under 25 US areas. The TCR was taken from a woman aged 18-35 years who had been exposed to COVID-19. The source material was PBMCs or T cells enriched from blood (not recorded which). The chain employs TRBV18 and TRBJ2-7; possible D gene TRBD1, 6 bases. The CDR3 is CASSQGPYEQYF. CDR3 nucleotide sequence: TGTGCCAGTTCCCAGGGGCCCTACGAGCAGTACTTC.